The clone carrying this TCR beta chain came up once. Antigen unknown. Sorted-subset replicate PCRs used about 190 ng of genomic DNA. This amount corresponded to 30,000 to 35,000 T cell genomes. Some clones are missing from TCRdb's copy, which holds only in-frame ones; the method was immunoSEQ multiplex PCR. Among some 79,000 clones, 62% were seen once, and the ten largest hold roughly 56%. These data come from a study of shared clonotypes between healthy human individuals. Broader study findings: Between a few donors, naive CD4 clonotypes were shared at a level of about 5.3%. Naive subsets generally had larger estimated richness than memory subsets.

To make CD8 memory, CD45RO+ cells were put together with CCR7-negative CD45RA+ TemRA cells. This receptor was obtained from a man aged 25 to 40 in good health. Specimen: memory CD8+ T cells sorted from blood. This sample's subset: CD45RO+ cells pooled with CCR7-negative TemRA cells.

Here the CDR3 DNA reads TGTGCCAGCAGCCGGGACAGTTCTTCCTACGAGCAGTACTTC. The encoded protein is CASSRDSSSYEQYF. This chain links TRBV21-1 with TRBJ2-7; the D call TRBD1 from the table was never checked on the DNA. TRBV21-1 is a recognized pseudogene. This CDR3 spans 14 amino acids.